Listed here is a single TCR beta chain. This record belongs to a study of blood T cell repertoires in COVID-19. Study-level information: Whether acute or convalescent, the COVID-19 samples came from the United States, Italy and Spain. PBMCs, B-cell-depleted T cells, or T cells were the source of the cDNA or gDNA that made up the material.

In the study's own analysis: Cell counts per sample came from amplifying reference gene primers. The protocol was immunoSEQ multiplex PCR, while the TCRdb copy is restricted to in-frame clones and leaves out a portion. Clone size and the V and J calls come from that table; the DNA yielded D and trimming. The sample records about 200,000 clones, more than 65% being singletons. The length of the CDR3 is 17 residues. Germline CDR1 reads SGHDT; CDR2 reads YYEEEE. V was clipped by 3 bases and J by 4 bases; unmatched bases: 8. The sample consisted of peripheral blood. This chain connects TRBV5-6 to TRBJ2-2, with 11 bases aligning to TRBD2. This clonotype was sampled from a woman aged 80 or older with acute or convalescent COVID-19. CDR3 nucleotides: TGTGCCAGCAGCTCTACTAGCGGGAGCTATTTCACCGGGGAGCTGTTTTTT. Protein: CASSSTSGSYFTGELFF.